The clone carrying this T cell receptor (beta chain) was picked up one time. The data derive from a study of blood T cell repertoires in COVID-19. Profiled with immunoSEQ multiplex PCR; TCRdb holds only in-frame clones, not every one. This table has 250,000 to 300,000 clones, approximately 91% appearing once. The CDR3 sequence is 12 residues long. Between the trimmed V and J ends, which lost 5 bases and 5 bases, there was a span of 9 bases. CDR1 MNHEY and CDR2 SVGAGI come from the germline V gene. The receptor's source is a woman aged 25 to 39 with COVID-19, enrolled during active disease. J is TRBJ1-2 and V is TRBV6-5; tentatively, D is TRBD1 (6 bases). The source material was peripheral blood. The CDR3 coding sequence is TGTGCCAGCAGTCAGGGGCTTTATGGCTACACCTTC. Encoded protein: CASSQGLYGYTF.